The source of this T cell receptor (beta chain) is a study of Ad26.COV2.S vaccination and SARS-CoV-2 variants. The treatment is: 15 to 20 received Ad26.COV2.S at low or high dose, single or two shots; about 5 received placebo; per-sample allocation not given. On day 63 after the first injection, vaccine and placebo recipients gave samples. The individual, an adult aged 18-55 years, was a donor in Boston. Expressing Wuhan-strain SARS-CoV-2 spike, an Ad26 vector served as the vaccine. Clones were read by immunoSEQ multiplex PCR, and TCRdb kept only the in-frame ones, dropping some. Of roughly 270,000 clones in the sample, about 87% were seen once. A single count supports this clone. Its antigen is undetermined. Germline V CDR1 and CDR2: SGHDT, YYEEEE. This CDR3 has 13 residues. V lost 0 bases, J lost 8 bases, and 4 bases stayed unmatched. Study results and limitations: A substantial breadth of spike-specific CD8+ and CD4+ T cell responses after vaccination has been reported.

The starting material was peripheral blood, obtained in a trial of Ad26.COV2.S vaccine versus placebo. The chain has TRBV5-6 and TRBJ1-2; 7 nucleotides align to TRBD1. The TCR sequence derives from a person between 18 and 59 years old who received the Ad26.COV2.S COVID-19 vaccine or a placebo. CDR3 protein: CASSLVQGRGYTF. In DNA, the CDR3 is TGTGCCAGCAGCTTGGTACAGGGGCGCGGCTACACCTTC.